The source of this T cell receptor beta chain is a study of shared clonotypes between healthy human individuals. Only in-frame clones appear in the TCRdb table, and some are missing; sequencing was by immunoSEQ multiplex PCR. The sample includes under 600,000 clones, about 97% of them seen just once. Trimming shortened V by 5 bases and J by 5 bases, and 18 bases separated the two germline ends. This CDR3 is 14 amino acids long. Germline V lookup: CDR1 SQVTM, CDR2 ANQGSEA. The chain joins TRBV29-1 to TRBJ1-1, with D hard to call. The sequencing input was naive CD4+ T cells sorted from blood. Subset described: CD45RA+ positively selected. The receptor's source is a young woman in good health. CDR3 in amino acids: CSVLVVARKTEAFF. CDR3 DNA: TGCAGCGTTCTAGTGGTTGCCCGGAAAACTGAAGCTTTCTTT.